These 28 T cell receptor beta chains came from one sample sequenced in a study of CD8 T cells in Susac syndrome. After extraction with the RNeasy kit, about 0.5 to 1 ug of the RNA was reverse transcribed using random hexamers. MiXCR was run by TCRdb on the immunoSEQ multiplex PCR reads, yielding one entry per CDR3 protein. The data hold 70,000 to 100,000 distinct CDR3 sequences, with roughly 91% observed a single time. What was sequenced was CD8+ T cells from PBMCs. The receptors stem from a human donor in good health.

The chain couples TRBV6-6 to TRBJ2-1; 7 bases map to TRBD1. CDR3 length: 12 amino acids. Germline loops: CDR1 MNHNY, CDR2 SVGAGI (reference sequence). Trimming cost V 8 bases and J 7 bases; bases outside gene matches: 5. CDR3 nucleotides: TGTGCCAGCCAGGACAGGCTGAATGAGCAGTTCTTC. Its protein is CASQDRLNEQFF.

The rearrangement uses TRBV6-5 and TRBJ2-7; TRBD2 matches 8 bases. V gave up 2 bases and J gave up 4 bases; unmatched junction bases: 7. CDR1 and CDR2 from the germline V gene are MNHEY and SVGAGI. The CDR3 length is 15 residues. The CDR3, as DNA: TGTGCCAGCAGTTACGGGGCGGGGGGCTCTTACGAGCAGTACTTC. It specifies CASSYGAGGSYEQYF.

This rearrangement joins TRBV3-1 to TRBJ2-7; perhaps TRBD2 as D (6 bases). This CDR3 region has 12 residues. The germline V gene encodes CDR1 LGHDT and CDR2 YNNKEL (reference sequence). The V end was cut by 6 bases, the J end by 6 bases, with 12 bases between. The CDR3 nucleotides read TGTGCCAGCAGAGATGGGAGGCGCGAGCAGTACTTC. This encodes CASRDGRREQYF.

This chain uses TRBV7-8 with TRBJ1-5; D remains ambiguous. Germline lookup yields CDR1 SGHVS and CDR2 FQNEAQ. Trimming cost V 2 bases and J 3 bases, with 11 bases left between them. The length of the CDR3 is 15 residues. CDR3 amino acids: CASSLSQEVNQPQHF. The CDR3 DNA sequence: TGTGCCAGCAGCTTATCCCAGGAGGTCAATCAGCCCCAGCATTTT.

In DNA form, the CDR3 reads TGTGCCAGCAGCCAAGATTGGTTAGCATCGGAGACCCAGTACTTC. Amino acids: CASSQDWLASETQYF. V usage is TRBV4-2 and J usage is TRBJ2-5, with D unclear. The germline V and J ends were trimmed by 0 bases and 5 bases, with 13 bases remaining between them. Germline CDR1 and CDR2: LGHNA and YNFKEQ. This CDR3 has 15 amino acids.

The chain joins TRBV12-3 or TRBV12-4 to TRBJ2-7; TRBD2 is a possible D gene (5 bases). Trimming shortened V by 3 bases and J by 6 bases, and 6 bases separated the two germline ends. The CDR3 sequence is 11 residues long. CDR3 DNA sequence: TGTGCCAGCAGTTTGAGCGGCGAGCAGTACTTC. It codes for CASSLSGEQYF.

This sequence joins TRBV5-6 and TRBJ1-1, with D unresolved. This CDR3 region has 14 residues. The germline V gene has CDR1 SGHDT and CDR2 YYEEEE. Trimming left V 2 bases short and J 5 bases short, with 13 bases between. The CDR3: CASSFQHGNTEAFF. The CDR3 region has the DNA TGTGCCAGCAGCTTCCAGCACGGCAATACTGAAGCTTTCTTT. Together with reference TRBV5-6 and TRBJ1-1, the CDR3 gives the full variable domain: DAGVTQSPTHLIKTRGQQVTLRCSPKSGHDTVSWYQQALGQGPQFIFQYYEEEERQRGNFPDRFSGHQFPNYSSELNVNALLLGDSALYLCASSFQHGNTEAFFGQGTRLTVV.

In this sample, this clonotype turned up once. The chain uses TRBV12-3 or TRBV12-4 and TRBJ2-3; D gene uncertain. This CDR3 is 10 amino acids long. For the CDR3, the DNA is TGTGCAGACGGCGCAGATACGCAGTATTTT. Protein: CADGADTQYF.

V gene TRBV5-1 combines with J gene TRBJ2-7, with 12 bases aligning to TRBD2. The CDR3 has 17 residues. CDR1 and CDR2 from the germline V gene are SGHRS and YFSETQ. V lost 2 bases to trimming and J lost 2 bases; unmatched junction nucleotides: 8. DNA for the CDR3: TGCGCCAGCAGCTTCCCGACTAGCGGGGGCCCGACCTACGAGCAGTACTTC. Its protein is CASSFPTSGGPTYEQYF. Filled out from reference TRBV5-1 and TRBJ2-7, the complete variable domain reads KAGVTQTPRYLIKTRGQQVTLSCSPISGHRSVSWYQQTPGQGLQFLFEYFSETQRNKGNFPGRFSGRQFSNSRSEMNVSTLELGDSALYLCASSFPTSGGPTYEQYFGPGTRLTVT.

The chain carries TRBV4-1 and TRBJ2-1; D may correspond to TRBD1 or TRBD2 (5 bases each). Germline CDR1 is MGHRA and CDR2 is YSYEKL. This CDR3 is 14 amino acids long. With 4 bases removed from V and 9 bases from J, the gap between germline ends came to 16 bases. The CDR3 spells CASSLRDRDVEQFF. The CDR3 region has the DNA TGCGCCAGCAGCCTCCGGGACCGGGACGTTGAGCAGTTCTTC.

The chain couples TRBV3-1 to TRBJ2-5; TRBD2 matches at 8 bases. Germline CDR1 is LGHDT and CDR2 is YNNKEL (reference sequence). Trimming took 0 bases from V and 1 from J; bases not matched to a gene: 10. The CDR3 covers 18 residues. CDR3 sequence (DNA): TGTGCCAGCAGCCAAGAGTTTGTAGTAGCGGGGACCCAAGAGACCCAGTACTTC. Translated, it gives CASSQEFVVAGTQETQYF.

The chain links TRBV7-9 to TRBJ2-3, with 7 positions matching TRBD1. Trimming at V came to 11 bases and at J to 3 bases, leaving 11 bases not matched to a gene. CDR3 size: 14 residues. Germline V gene lookup returns CDR1 SEHNR and CDR2 FQNEAQ (reference sequence). CDR3 residues: CAEGATRGTDTQYF. In DNA form, the CDR3 reads TGTGCCGAGGGGGCCACAAGAGGGACAGATACGCAGTATTTT.

The CDR3 region has the DNA TGTGCCAGCAGCCTTGAGGGAATTCAGCCCCAGCATTTT. As protein: CASSLEGIQPQHF. The rearrangement links TRBV6-2 or TRBV6-3 to TRBJ1-5, with D uncertain. Germline values: CDR1 MNHEY, CDR2 SVGEGT. This CDR3 comprises 13 residues. Trimming pared 6 bases from V and 6 bases from J, leaving 12 bases between.

The rearrangement uses TRBV5-4 and TRBJ1-1, with D unresolved. This CDR3 region has 15 residues. Germline V gene sequence: CDR1 SGHNT, CDR2 YYREEE (reference sequence). V dropped 5 bases and J dropped 1 base, with 15 bases sitting between them. The CDR3 bases are TGTGCCAGCAGACCCGGTGGTAACGGGAACACTGAAGCTTTCTTT. It codes for CASRPGGNGNTEAFF.

The chain carries TRBV2 and TRBJ1-2; no firm D call. The ends were cut back, 6 bases at V and 8 bases at J, with 13 bases in the middle. Germline CDR1 reads SNHLY; CDR2 reads FYNNEI. The CDR3 length is 12 residues. Written as DNA, the CDR3 is TGTGCCAGCAGCCTCACAGCCGCCGGCTACACCTTC. Amino acids: CASSLTAAGYTF.

A few counts support this clonotype. The chain combines TRBV5-1 with TRBJ1-2; no clear D gene. The V end lost 0 bases, the J end lost 4 bases, and 10 bases lay between the germline ends. This CDR3 has 14 residues. The germline gives CDR1 SGHRS, CDR2 YFSETQ. For the CDR3, the DNA is TGCGCCAGCAGCTTGGACAGTCCCACCTATGGCTACACCTTC. Protein: CASSLDSPTYGYTF.

V usage is TRBV7-8 and J usage is TRBJ1-2; tentative D call: TRBD1 (5 bases). This CDR3 has 16 residues. Per germline, CDR1 SGHVS and CDR2 FQNEAQ. The germline V and J ends were trimmed by 1 base and 8 bases, with 20 bases remaining between them. The CDR3 reads CASSLEIGQISRGYTF. The CDR3 region has the DNA TGTGCCAGCAGCTTAGAGATCGGACAAATCTCTCGGGGCTACACCTTC. Full variable domain (outside the CDR3, taken from reference TRBV7-8 and TRBJ1-2): GAGVSQSPRYKVAKRGQDVALRCDPISGHVSLFWYQQALGQGPEFLTYFQNEAQLDKSGLPSDRFFAERPEGSVSTLKIQRTQQEDSAVYLCASSLEIGQISRGYTFGSGTRLTVV.

The V gene is TRBV6-2 or TRBV6-3, the J gene TRBJ1-6, with D perhaps TRBD1 (5 bases). The V gene's germline CDR1 is MNHEY and CDR2 SVGEGT. V was trimmed by 7 bases and J by 7 bases, leaving 14 bases between them. There are 14 residues in the CDR3. The CDR3 DNA follows: TGTGCCAGCAACCCAGGCTGGGGGAATTCACCCCTCCACTTT. This encodes CASNPGWGNSPLHF.

The V and J genes are TRBV20-1 and TRBJ2-7; 10 positions agree with TRBD1. CDR3 length equals 16 residues. With V trimmed by 2 bases and J by 0 bases, 7 bases remained unmatched. The germline V gene has CDR1 DFQATT and CDR2 SNEGSKA (reference sequence). The CDR3 nucleotides are TGCAGTGCTAGATCTCCCGGGACAGGGGACTCCTACGAGCAGTACTTC. It translates to CSARSPGTGDSYEQYF.

The chain has TRBV30 and TRBJ2-2; 7 bases are shared with TRBD1. Per the germline V gene, CDR1 is GTSNPN and CDR2 is SVGIG (reference sequence). Trimming at V came to 5 bases and at J to 5 bases, leaving 5 bases not matched to a gene. CDR3 length equals 13 residues. CDR3 sequence: CAWATGETGELFF. Written as DNA, the CDR3 is TGTGCCTGGGCCACAGGGGAAACCGGGGAGCTGTTTTTT.

J is TRBJ1-2 and V is TRBV20-1; no reliable D call. From germline, CDR1 is DFQATT and CDR2 SNEGSKA (reference sequence). Trimming cost V 6 bases and J 4 bases, with 9 bases left between them. There are 11 residues in the CDR3. CDR3 nucleotide sequence: TGCAGTGCGCCAAAGGGCTATGGCTACACCTTC. Its protein product is CSAPKGYGYTF.

The V gene is TRBV30, the J gene TRBJ2-1; possible D gene TRBD2, 6 bases. Germline CDR1 reads GTSNPN; CDR2 reads SVGIG (reference sequence). CDR3 length: 13 amino acids. V was shortened by 5 bases and J by 12 bases, with 20 bases between the two germline ends. Here the CDR3 reads CAWGSSSAGRQFF. The CDR3 nucleotides read TGTGCCTGGGGCAGTTCCTCCGCGGGACGGCAGTTCTTC.

V and J are TRBV5-5 and TRBJ1-5; 9 bases match TRBD1. Losses at the gene ends were 0 bases for V and 2 bases for J; bases not matched to a gene: 0. The length of the CDR3 is 15 residues. The germline V gene has CDR1 SGHKS and CDR2 YYEKEE (reference sequence). The CDR3 loop is CASSLGTGGNQPQHF. Written as DNA, the CDR3 is TGTGCCAGCAGCTTGGGGACAGGGGGCAATCAGCCCCAGCATTTT.

V usage is TRBV4-1 and J usage is TRBJ2-5; the D gene is possibly TRBD2 (5 bases). Trimming cost V 0 bases and J 5 bases, with 10 bases left between them. CDR1 is MGHRA, CDR2 YSYEKL, per germline. The CDR3 loop spans 14 amino acids. CDR3 loop: CASSQDPGVETQYF. The DNA of the CDR3 is TGCGCCAGCAGCCAAGATCCCGGGGTGGAGACCCAGTACTTC.

The rearrangement links TRBV30 to TRBJ1-1; no definite D call. CDR3 size: 12 residues. Trimming cost V 0 bases and J 8 bases, with 10 bases left between them. CDR1 GTSNPN and CDR2 SVGIG come from the germline V gene (reference sequence). The CDR3 sequence is CAWSVPGPEAFF. The CDR3 nucleotides read TGTGCCTGGAGTGTACCAGGTCCCGAAGCTTTCTTT. Full variable domain (rest looked up from reference TRBV30 and TRBJ1-1): SQTIHQWPATLVQPVGSPLSLECTVEGTSNPNLYWYRQAAGRGLQLLFYSVGIGQISSEVPQNLSASRPQDRQFILSSKKLLLSDSGFYLCAWSVPGPEAFFGQGTRLTVV.

The chain carries TRBV23-1 and TRBJ1-6; TRBD1 aligns across 7 bases. TRBV23-1 is assigned to the ORF class and has an uncertain function. The CDR3 is 18 residues long. The ends lost 2 bases at V and 5 bases at J; junction bases unmatched: 12. The CDR3 nucleotides read TGCGCCAGCAGTCAAAGCATCCGACCAGGGGGGAATAATTCACCCCTCCACTTT. This codes for CASSQSIRPGGNNSPLHF.

The rearrangement links TRBV6-1 to TRBJ1-5; D is undetermined. Between the trimmed V and J ends, which lost 0 bases and 1 base, there was a span of 10 bases. Germline CDR1 MNHNS, CDR2 SASEGT. CDR3 length equals 16 residues. The DNA of the CDR3 is TGTGCCAGCAGTGAAGCGGGCGGCGGAAGCAATCAGCCCCAGCATTTT. It codes for CASSEAGGGSNQPQHF.

The rearrangement links TRBV9 to TRBJ2-5, with 7 bases identical to TRBD1. The germline gives CDR1 SGDLS, CDR2 YYNGEE. The V segment lost 4 bases and the J segment 2 bases; nucleotides outside the gene matches: 5. This CDR3 region has 14 residues. The CDR3 region is CASSLWDSQETQYF. Written as DNA, the CDR3 is TGTGCCAGCAGCTTATGGGACAGTCAAGAGACCCAGTACTTC.